What follows is one TCR beta chain and its context. Per the germline V gene, CDR1 is SGHAT and CDR2 is FQNNGV. CDR3 size: 16 residues. Trimming took off 5 bases at V and 0 bases at J, with 14 bases between the two ends. This record comes from a study of identical twins. Unique molecular identifiers were present on cDNA, and template switching added a universal primer site. TCRdb analysed the 5' RACE reads with MiXCR anew, one entry per CDR3 protein. The sample has approximately 890,000 distinct CDR3 sequences, roughly an eighth seen once; the top ten hold 1.5% to 2%. This sample was shared with a second study, whose subject was yellow fever vaccine responses in identical twins.

The sequenced sample was PBMCs. The source is a woman between 18 and 29 years old in good health. The V gene is TRBV11-2, the J gene TRBJ2-1, with D perhaps matching TRBD2 (6 bases). The CDR3 is CASSPGRLSSYNEQFF. The CDR3 DNA is TGTGCCAGCAGCCCAGGGAGGCTGAGCTCCTACAATGAGCAGTTCTTC.